These 21 T cell receptor beta chains originate from one sample sequenced in a study of PD-1 blockade in classical Hodgkin lymphoma. Every patient experienced relapse after autologous stem cell transplantation, and brentuximab vedotin exposure varied. The data were produced by immunoSEQ multiplex PCR, yet TCRdb's version contains in-frame clones alone and is incomplete. The table lists roughly 15,000 clones, approximately 69% of them singletons. The material was peripheral blood mononuclear cells (PBMCs), obtained before the second cycle of nivolumab. These TCRs come from a human donor with classical Hodgkin lymphoma.

The chain combines TRBV25-1 with TRBJ2-5, with D unresolved. The V end lost 5 bases, the J end lost 0 bases, and 10 bases lay between the germline ends. CDR1 and CDR2 (germline): MGHDK, SYGVNS. The CDR3 is 14 amino acids. The CDR3: CASSMNIYQETQYF. The CDR3 bases are TGTGCCAGCAGTATGAACATTTACCAAGAGACCCAGTACTTC.

V gene TRBV13 combines with J gene TRBJ2-1; D assignment may be TRBD1 or TRBD2 (5 bases each). Deletions cut 4 bases from V and 3 bases from J, with 13 bases between. There are 15 residues in the CDR3. Germline V CDR1 and CDR2: PRHDT, FYEKMQ (reference sequence). CDR3 sequence: CASSSGTRIYNEQFF. The CDR3 DNA sequence: TGTGCCAGCAGCTCCGGGACGCGGATCTACAATGAGCAGTTCTTC.

J is TRBJ2-4 and V is TRBV27; 9 positions match TRBD1. The CDR3 extends over 15 amino acids. Germline CDR1 is MNHEY and CDR2 is SMNVEV (reference sequence). Trimming cost V 5 bases and J 6 bases; bases outside gene matches: 8. The CDR3 loop reads CASSPTGTGTNIQYF. For the CDR3, the DNA is TGTGCCAGCAGTCCTACAGGGACAGGGACAAACATTCAGTACTTC.

The chain carries TRBV9 and TRBJ1-2, with 9 bases that match TRBD1. The germline V gene encodes CDR1 SGDLS and CDR2 YYNGEE. This CDR3 is 16 amino acids long. Trimming cost V 4 bases and J 7 bases; bases outside gene matches: 14. The CDR3, as DNA: TGTGCCAGCAGCCCTCAAGCCCCCGGGACAGGGACTGGCTACACCTTC. This codes for CASSPQAPGTGTGYTF.

The gene calls are TRBV9 and TRBJ2-3; 10 nucleotides align to TRBD2. Germline V lookup: CDR1 SGDLS, CDR2 YYNGEE. Germline trimming cut 4 bases from V and 0 bases from J; bases unmatched to any gene: 5. The CDR3 is 16 amino acids. Here the CDR3 reads CASSTRLAGSTDTQYF. The CDR3 DNA reads TGTGCCAGCAGCACCCGACTAGCGGGCAGCACAGATACGCAGTATTTT.

The chain carries TRBV29-1 and TRBJ2-1; TRBD2 is a possible D gene (6 bases). The germline V and J ends were trimmed by 6 bases and 8 bases, with 11 bases remaining between them. Germline V gene data show CDR1 as SQVTM and CDR2 as ANQGSEA. CDR3 length: 11 residues. The CDR3 DNA reads as TGCAGCGTCACATCTAGCGATGAGCAGTTCTTC. This translates into CSVTSSDEQFF.

This clone is deemed medium-sized. V usage is TRBV15 and J usage is TRBJ1-2; 8 nucleotides agree with TRBD1. Germline assignment: CDR1 LNHNV and CDR2 YYDKDF (reference sequence). The CDR3 runs to 13 residues. With V trimmed by 4 bases and J by 3 bases, 1 base remained unmatched. The CDR3 DNA sequence: TGTGCCACCAGCAAACAGGGGGACTATGGCTACACCTTC. It codes for CATSKQGDYGYTF.

This clone was counted once. The genes are TRBV18 and TRBJ2-2, with 7 bases fitting TRBD1. V dropped 1 base and J dropped 4; count of bases not matched to a gene: 12. The CDR3 totals 18 residues. The germline V gene has CDR1 KGHSH and CDR2 LQKENI. CDR3 sequence reads: CASSPRLGDRAGTGELFF. Here the CDR3 DNA reads TGTGCCAGCTCACCACGTTTAGGCGACAGGGCGGGCACCGGGGAGCTGTTTTTT.

The V and J genes are TRBV4-1 and TRBJ2-1; 8 bases agree with TRBD1. The CDR3 length is 16 residues. The germline V gene has CDR1 MGHRA and CDR2 YSYEKL. The J segment lost 6 bases and the V segment lost 2 bases, leaving 9 bases of the junction unmatched. The CDR3: CASSQRTGFFGNEQFF. CDR3 sequence (DNA): TGCGCCAGCAGCCAACGGACAGGGTTTTTCGGCAATGAGCAGTTCTTC.

This clone was observed a single time. The chain combines TRBV5-3 with TRBJ2-5; D not resolved. TRBV5-3 counts as an open reading frame of uncertain function. The V end lost 0 bases, the J end lost 5 bases, and 5 bases lay between the germline ends. This CDR3 region has 12 residues. CDR3 nucleotides: TGTGCCAGAAGCTTGGGTTGGGAGACCCAGTACTTC. Amino acid sequence: CARSLGWETQYF.

This clone was recorded a few times. The chain joins TRBV19 to TRBJ2-1, with 8 bases fitting TRBD2. Germline V gene sequence: CDR1 LNHDA, CDR2 SQIVND (reference sequence). The CDR3 totals 14 residues. Germline trimming cut 1 base from V and 7 bases from J; bases unmatched to any gene: 3. CDR3 in amino acids: CASSIVAGRNEQFF. Here the CDR3 DNA reads TGTGCCAGTAGTATAGTAGCGGGAAGGAATGAGCAGTTCTTC.

Sample share makes this clone medium-sized. This sequence joins TRBV29-1 and TRBJ2-2; 9 bases match TRBD2. The CDR3 extends over 16 amino acids. Germline V gene lookup returns CDR1 SQVTM and CDR2 ANQGSEA. Unmatched junction bases numbered 8, after V lost 4 bases and J lost 2 bases. The CDR3 nucleotides read TGCAGCGTTGCGGGTCTAGCGGGATTTAACACCGGGGAGCTGTTTTTT. This codes for CSVAGLAGFNTGELFF.

The chain couples TRBV2 to TRBJ2-1, with TRBD2 matching over 8 bases. Losses at the gene ends were 1 base for V and 5 bases for J; bases not matched to a gene: 4. The CDR3 totals 15 residues. Germline assignment: CDR1 SNHLY and CDR2 FYNNEI. The CDR3 region has the DNA TGTGCCAGCAGTGAAGAGGGACTAGTGAACAATGAGCAGTTCTTC. It is translated as CASSEEGLVNNEQFF.

The rearrangement links TRBV10-3 to TRBJ2-1; 10 positions agree with TRBD2. V shed 0 bases, J shed 9 bases, and the junction held 8 bases outside the gene matches. The CDR3 loop spans 16 amino acids. Germline CDR1 is ENHRY and CDR2 is SYGVKD. The chain's CDR3 is CAISESITSGTREQFF. CDR3 DNA: TGTGCCATCAGTGAGTCGATAACTAGCGGGACTCGTGAGCAGTTCTTC.

The CDR3 DNA follows: TGTGCCAGCAGCCCCTCACAGGGGCCCCAACCCCAAGAGACCCAGTACTTC. Encoded protein: CASSPSQGPQPQETQYF. The J gene is TRBJ2-5, the V gene TRBV28; TRBD1 matches 7 bases. V trimming: 6 bases; J trimming: 1 base; junction bases outside the gene matches: 14. Germline V gene data show CDR1 as MDHEN and CDR2 as SYDVKM. This CDR3 region has 17 residues.

This chain connects TRBV11-2 to TRBJ1-5, with 12 bases matching TRBD1. CDR1 SGHAT and CDR2 FQNNGV come from the germline V gene. The CDR3 covers 18 residues. V shed 5 bases and J 4 bases; nucleotides not matched to a gene: 12. The CDR3: CASSPVRGQGARNQPQHF. CDR3 DNA sequence: TGTGCCAGCAGCCCAGTGCGGGGACAGGGGGCTAGAAATCAGCCCCAGCATTTT.

The rearrangement uses TRBV29-1 and TRBJ2-5; 7 nucleotides match TRBD1. Trimming cost V 8 bases and J 2 bases; bases outside gene matches: 5. This CDR3 spans 12 amino acids. Germline V lookup: CDR1 SQVTM, CDR2 ANQGSEA. CDR3 in DNA: TGCAGCCATGACAGGGCTCAAGAGACCCAGTACTTC. Its translation: CSHDRAQETQYF.

V and J are TRBV10-3 and TRBJ1-2, with a weak D call TRBD1 (5 bases). Per germline, CDR1 ENHRY and CDR2 SYGVKD. This CDR3 spans 14 amino acids. V was clipped by 0 bases and J by 8 bases, with 13 bases between them. In DNA, the CDR3 is TGTGCCATCAGTGAGTCGGGCAGGGCTCAGGGCTACACCTTC. This encodes CAISESGRAQGYTF.

This clone has just a few counts. The chain couples TRBV10-3 to TRBJ2-2; the D gene is possibly TRBD1 (5 bases). Germline loops: CDR1 ENHRY, CDR2 SYGVKD. Trimming removed 11 bases at V and 4 bases at J, with 14 bases between. The CDR3 contains 13 residues. The CDR3 loop reads CAATDRSTGELFF. The CDR3 DNA sequence: TGTGCCGCCACCGACAGATCCACCGGGGAGCTGTTTTTT.

This clone was counted a single time. The chain employs TRBV6-6 and TRBJ1-2; the D is unclear. The CDR3 contains 11 residues. Germline V lookup: CDR1 MNHNY, CDR2 SVGAGI (reference sequence). Between the trimmed V and J ends, which lost 7 bases and 3 bases, there was a span of 6 bases. This chain's CDR3 is CASTRDYGYTF. CDR3 nucleotides: TGTGCCAGCACGCGAGACTATGGCTACACCTTC.

V usage is TRBV28 and J usage is TRBJ2-2, with 7 positions matching TRBD2. J lost 5 bases, V lost 5 bases, and 8 bases had no gene match. CDR1 is MDHEN, CDR2 SYDVKM, per germline. CDR3 length equals 15 residues. Written as DNA, the CDR3 is TGTGCCAGCAGTACACTAGAGGGAGGGACCGGGGAGCTGTTTTTT. Encoded protein: CASSTLEGGTGELFF.